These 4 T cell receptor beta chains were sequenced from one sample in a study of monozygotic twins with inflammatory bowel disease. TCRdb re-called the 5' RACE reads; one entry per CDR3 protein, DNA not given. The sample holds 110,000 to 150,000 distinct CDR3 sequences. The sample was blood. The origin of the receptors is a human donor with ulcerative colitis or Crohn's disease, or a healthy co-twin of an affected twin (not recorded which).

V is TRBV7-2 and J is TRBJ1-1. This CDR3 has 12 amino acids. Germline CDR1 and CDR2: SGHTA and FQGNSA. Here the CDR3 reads CASSREGLEAFF.

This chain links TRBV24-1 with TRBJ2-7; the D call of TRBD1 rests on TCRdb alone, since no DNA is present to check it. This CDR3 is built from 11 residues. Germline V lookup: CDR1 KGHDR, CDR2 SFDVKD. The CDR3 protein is CATSQGNEQYF.

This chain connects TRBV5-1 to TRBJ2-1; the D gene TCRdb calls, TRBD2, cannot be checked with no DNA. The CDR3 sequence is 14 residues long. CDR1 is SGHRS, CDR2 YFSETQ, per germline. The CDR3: CASNEGGLSNEQFF.

CDR3 loop: CASSTGLAGPRDTQYF. J is TRBJ2-3 and V is TRBV7-9; TCRdb reports TRBD2, a call that lacks DNA to check it against. The CDR3 spans 16 residues. In germline, CDR1 is SEHNR, CDR2 FQNEAQ (reference sequence).